This T cell receptor (beta chain) was documented in a study of shared clonotypes between healthy human individuals. Execution of the assay was at deep level. Evenly divided among several immunoSEQ plates was the genomic DNA of each subset. Methods used by the authors: Junction-only sequences produced by ImmunoSEQ had no quality scores, so filtering differed. Generated by immunoSEQ multiplex PCR, the TCRdb table keeps only in-frame clones and is missing some. V and J calls and clone size come straight from that table; D and trimming were deduced from the DNA. The repertoire has about 460,000 clones, roughly 80% of them found once; the top ten carry around 12%. Trimming stripped 0 bases from V and 5 bases from J, with 8 bases between. This CDR3 has 13 residues. Germline lookup yields CDR1 SGHTA and CDR2 FQGNSA. Every donor was a Caucasian adult from Nashville, Tennessee.

Sequencing was done on a sample of PBMCs. The chain employs TRBV7-2 and TRBJ2-7; D unresolved. The receptor was isolated from a woman in her thirties or forties in good health. Some clones in this sample may be carry-over from other donors' samples. CDR3 residues: CASSLAGGDEQYF. The CDR3 DNA follows: TGTGCCAGCAGCTTAGCGGGCGGAGACGAGCAGTACTTC.